The next 5 T cell receptor beta chains were all read from a single sample in a study of cytomegalovirus exposure and HLA in healthy donors. The PCR employed 60 Vbeta primers together with 13 Jbeta primers. The table came from immunoSEQ multiplex PCR; TCRdb's copy has only in-frame clones and leaves some out. The data contain 210,000 or so clones, approximately 81% of them singletons. Sequenced sample: PBMCs. These receptors were collected from a human donor in good health.

J is TRBJ1-5 and V is TRBV7-8; weak D call: TRBD1 (6 bases). Germline CDR1 reads SGHVS; CDR2 reads FQNEAQ. Between the trimmed V and J ends, which lost 5 bases and 4 bases, there was a span of 9 bases. The CDR3 has 13 residues. CDR3 loop: CASSQQGNQPQHF. The CDR3 DNA follows: TGTGCCAGCAGCCAACAGGGTAATCAGCCCCAGCATTTT.

V usage is TRBV7-9 and J usage is TRBJ2-7; weak D call: TRBD1 (6 bases). V shed 5 bases and J shed 4 bases, with 9 bases lying between them. CDR3 length: 12 residues. The germline gives CDR1 SEHNR, CDR2 FQNEAQ (reference sequence). The CDR3 reads CASSIQGYEQYF. The CDR3 DNA reads TGTGCCAGCAGCATCCAGGGGTACGAGCAGTACTTC.

This clone occurred a few times. This sequence joins TRBV6-6 and TRBJ1-5; 7 bases fit TRBD1. The CDR3 loop spans 16 amino acids. V shed 2 bases, J shed 4 bases, and the junction held 8 bases outside the gene matches. Germline V gene lookup returns CDR1 MNHNY and CDR2 SVGAGI (reference sequence). Here the CDR3 reads CASSYPGTVQNQPQHF. Written as DNA, the CDR3 is TGTGCCAGCAGTTACCCGGGGACAGTTCAGAATCAGCCCCAGCATTTT.

V and J are TRBV7-2 and TRBJ2-7; TRBD2 agrees at 8 bases. Losses at the gene ends were 4 bases for V and 2 bases for J; bases not matched to a gene: 7. Germline values: CDR1 SGHTA, CDR2 FQGNSA. The CDR3 covers 15 residues. Here the CDR3 reads CASSSNSGATYEQYF. Here the CDR3 DNA reads TGTGCCAGCAGCTCGAATAGCGGGGCTACCTACGAGCAGTACTTC.

This chain connects TRBV12-5 to TRBJ2-7; 8 nucleotides align to TRBD1. The CDR3 length is 15 residues. V dropped 5 bases and J dropped 3; count of bases not matched to a gene: 9. CDR1 is LGHNT, CDR2 FRNRAP, per germline. DNA of the CDR3: TGTGCTAGTGGTCCGGGCGGGACAGGCCTCTACGAGCAGTACTTC. Protein product: CASGPGGTGLYEQYF.